The entry below gives a single T cell receptor beta chain sequence along with its context. The entry originates in a study of blood T cell repertoires in COVID-19. For the study at large: Both acute and convalescent COVID-19 samples were obtained from the United States, Italy and Spain. In each case, the material was cDNA or gDNA derived from T cells, B-cell-depleted T cells, or PBMCs.

Per the original methods: It was from reference gene primer amplification that nucleated cell counts were estimated. Sequencing was performed with immunoSEQ multiplex PCR; in TCRdb, only in-frame clones are kept and a portion is missing. The V and J calls and clone size were taken over from that table, and D and trimming were inferred from the DNA. The sample has 130,000 or so clones, 88% seen once. The receptor comes from a woman in her sixties with acute or convalescent COVID-19. Material: peripheral blood.

This chain's CDR3 is CASSIDVGVAGSTEAFF. CDR3 DNA sequence: TGTGCCAGTAGTATAGATGTGGGGGTAGCGGGGAGCACTGAAGCTTTCTTT. The chain joins TRBV19 to TRBJ1-1; possibly TRBD1 for D (5 bases). Germline V gene lookup returns CDR1 LNHDA and CDR2 SQIVND (reference sequence). This CDR3 contains 17 residues. V lost 0 bases to trimming and J lost 4 bases, with 18 bases between them.